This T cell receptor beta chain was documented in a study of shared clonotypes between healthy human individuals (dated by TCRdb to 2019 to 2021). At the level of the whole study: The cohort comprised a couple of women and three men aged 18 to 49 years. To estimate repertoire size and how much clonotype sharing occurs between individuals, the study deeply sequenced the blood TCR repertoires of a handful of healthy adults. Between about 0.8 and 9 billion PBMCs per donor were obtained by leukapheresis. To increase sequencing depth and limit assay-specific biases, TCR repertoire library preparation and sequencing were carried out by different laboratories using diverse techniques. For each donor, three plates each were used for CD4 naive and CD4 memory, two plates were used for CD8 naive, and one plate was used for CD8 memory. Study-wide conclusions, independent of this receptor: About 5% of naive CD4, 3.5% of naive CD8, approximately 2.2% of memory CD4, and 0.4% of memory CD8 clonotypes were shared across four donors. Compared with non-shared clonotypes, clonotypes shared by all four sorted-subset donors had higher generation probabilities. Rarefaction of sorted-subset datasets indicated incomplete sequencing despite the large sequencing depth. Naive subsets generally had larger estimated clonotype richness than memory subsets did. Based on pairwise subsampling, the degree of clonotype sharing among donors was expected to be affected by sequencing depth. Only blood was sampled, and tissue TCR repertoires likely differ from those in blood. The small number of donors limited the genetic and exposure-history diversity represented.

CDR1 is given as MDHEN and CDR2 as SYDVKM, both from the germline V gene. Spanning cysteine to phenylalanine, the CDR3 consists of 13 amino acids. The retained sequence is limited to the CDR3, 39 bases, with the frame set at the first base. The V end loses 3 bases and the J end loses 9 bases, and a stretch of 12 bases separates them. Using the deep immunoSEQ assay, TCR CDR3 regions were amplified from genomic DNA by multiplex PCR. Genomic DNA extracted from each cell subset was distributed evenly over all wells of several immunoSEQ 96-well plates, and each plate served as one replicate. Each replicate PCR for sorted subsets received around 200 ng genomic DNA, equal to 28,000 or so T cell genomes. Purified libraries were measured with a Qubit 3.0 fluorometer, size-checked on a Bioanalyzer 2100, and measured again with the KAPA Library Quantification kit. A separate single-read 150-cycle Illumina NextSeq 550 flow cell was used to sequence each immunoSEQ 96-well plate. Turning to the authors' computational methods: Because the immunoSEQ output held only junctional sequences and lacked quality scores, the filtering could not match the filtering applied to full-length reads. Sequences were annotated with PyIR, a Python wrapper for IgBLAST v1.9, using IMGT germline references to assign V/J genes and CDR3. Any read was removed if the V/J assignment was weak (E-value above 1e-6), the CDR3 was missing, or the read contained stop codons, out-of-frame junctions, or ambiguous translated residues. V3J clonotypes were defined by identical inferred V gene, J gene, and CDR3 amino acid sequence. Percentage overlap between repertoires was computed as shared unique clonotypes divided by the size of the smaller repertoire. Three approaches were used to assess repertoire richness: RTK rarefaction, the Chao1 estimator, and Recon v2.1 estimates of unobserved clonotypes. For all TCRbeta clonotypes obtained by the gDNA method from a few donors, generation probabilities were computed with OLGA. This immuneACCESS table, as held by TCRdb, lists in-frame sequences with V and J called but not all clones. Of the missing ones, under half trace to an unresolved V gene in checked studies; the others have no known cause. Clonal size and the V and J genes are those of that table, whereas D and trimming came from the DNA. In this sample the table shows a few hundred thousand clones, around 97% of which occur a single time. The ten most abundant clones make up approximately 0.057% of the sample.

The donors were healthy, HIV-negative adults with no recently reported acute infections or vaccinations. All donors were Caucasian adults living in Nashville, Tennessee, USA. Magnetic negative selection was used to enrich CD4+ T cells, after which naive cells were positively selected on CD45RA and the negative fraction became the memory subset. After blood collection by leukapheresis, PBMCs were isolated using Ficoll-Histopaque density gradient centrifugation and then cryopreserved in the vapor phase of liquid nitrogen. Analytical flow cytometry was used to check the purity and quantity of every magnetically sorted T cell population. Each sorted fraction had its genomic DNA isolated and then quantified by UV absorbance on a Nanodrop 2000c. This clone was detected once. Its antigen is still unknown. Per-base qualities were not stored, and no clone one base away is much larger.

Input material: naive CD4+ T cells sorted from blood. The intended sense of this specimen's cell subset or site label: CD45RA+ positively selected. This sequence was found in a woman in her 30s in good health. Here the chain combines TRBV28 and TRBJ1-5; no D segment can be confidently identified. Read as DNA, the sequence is TGTGCCAGCAGTTTGAAGGGCTTTGGGCCCCAGCATTTT. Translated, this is CASSLKGFGPQHF.